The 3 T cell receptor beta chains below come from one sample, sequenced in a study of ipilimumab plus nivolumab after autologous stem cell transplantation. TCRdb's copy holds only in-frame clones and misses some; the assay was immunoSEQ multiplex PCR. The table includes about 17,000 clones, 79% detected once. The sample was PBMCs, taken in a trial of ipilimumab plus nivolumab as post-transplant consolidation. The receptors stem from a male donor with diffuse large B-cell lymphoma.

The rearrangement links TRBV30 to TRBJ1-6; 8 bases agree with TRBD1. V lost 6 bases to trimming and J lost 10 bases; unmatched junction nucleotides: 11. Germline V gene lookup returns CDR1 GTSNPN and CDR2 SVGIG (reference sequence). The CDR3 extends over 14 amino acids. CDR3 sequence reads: CACDLTGVRSPLHF. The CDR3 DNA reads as TGTGCCTGCGACTTGACAGGGGTCAGGTCACCCCTCCACTTT.

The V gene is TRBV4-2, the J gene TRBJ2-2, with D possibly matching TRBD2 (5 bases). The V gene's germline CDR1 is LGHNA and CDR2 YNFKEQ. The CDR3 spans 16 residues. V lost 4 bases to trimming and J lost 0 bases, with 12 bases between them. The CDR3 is CASSRLGAANTGELFF. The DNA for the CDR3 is TGTGCCAGCAGCCGGCTAGGAGCGGCGAACACCGGGGAGCTGTTTTTT.

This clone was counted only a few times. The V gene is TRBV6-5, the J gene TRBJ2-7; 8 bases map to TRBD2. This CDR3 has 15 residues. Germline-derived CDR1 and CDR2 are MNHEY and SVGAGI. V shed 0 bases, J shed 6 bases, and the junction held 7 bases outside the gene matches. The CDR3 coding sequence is TGTGCCAGCAGTTACTCGCGGGGGGCAAGGGGCGAGCAGTACTTC. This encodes CASSYSRGARGEQYF.